The TCR beta chain described here comes from a study of blood T cell repertoires in COVID-19. Study at large: COVID-19 samples, acute and convalescent, were from the United States, Italy and Spain. T cells, B-cell-depleted T cells, or PBMCs provided the cDNA or gDNA that served as material.

Authors' data handling: The authors estimated nucleated cell counts from reference gene primer amplification. Generated by immunoSEQ multiplex PCR, the TCRdb table keeps only in-frame clones and is missing some. D and trimming come from the DNA, and the V and J calls and clone size come from that table. The sample lists under 250,000 clones; approximately 88% were seen once. Seattle cases were enrolled at active infection and followed longitudinally. The CDR3 sequence is 14 residues long. V was clipped by 4 bases and J by 8 bases; unmatched bases: 8. Germline lookup yields CDR1 SGHRS and CDR2 YFSETQ. This TCR came from a woman aged 25 to 39 with COVID-19, enrolled during active disease. J is TRBJ1-4 and V is TRBV5-1; 7 bases fit TRBD1. The sample comprised peripheral blood. Written as DNA, the CDR3 is TGCGCCAGCAGCCCGACAGGGATGGAGGAAAAACTGTTTTTT. This translates into CASSPTGMEEKLFF.